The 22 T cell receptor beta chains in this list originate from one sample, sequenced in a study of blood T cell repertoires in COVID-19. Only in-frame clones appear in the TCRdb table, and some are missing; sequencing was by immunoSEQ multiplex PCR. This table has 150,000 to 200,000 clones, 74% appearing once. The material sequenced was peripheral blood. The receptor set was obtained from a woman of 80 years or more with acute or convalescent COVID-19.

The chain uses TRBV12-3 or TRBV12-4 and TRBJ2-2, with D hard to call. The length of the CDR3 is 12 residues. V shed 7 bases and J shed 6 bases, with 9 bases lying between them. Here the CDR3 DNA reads TGTGCCAGCACCCTGTTCCCCGGGGAGCTGTTTTTT. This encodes CASTLFPGELFF.

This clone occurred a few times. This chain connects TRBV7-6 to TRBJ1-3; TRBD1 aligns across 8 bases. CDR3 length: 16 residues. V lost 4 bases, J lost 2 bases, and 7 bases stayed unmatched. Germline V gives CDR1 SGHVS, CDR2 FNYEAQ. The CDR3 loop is CASSYSPTGAGNTIYF. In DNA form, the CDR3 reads TGTGCCAGCAGCTACTCACCGACAGGGGCTGGAAACACCATATATTTT. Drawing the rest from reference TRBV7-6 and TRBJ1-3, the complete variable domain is GAGVSQSPRYKVTKRGQDVALRCDPISGHVSLYWYRQALGQGPEFLTYFNYEAQQDKSGLPNDRFSAERPEGSISTLTIQRTEQRDSAMYRCASSYSPTGAGNTIYFGEGSWLTVV.

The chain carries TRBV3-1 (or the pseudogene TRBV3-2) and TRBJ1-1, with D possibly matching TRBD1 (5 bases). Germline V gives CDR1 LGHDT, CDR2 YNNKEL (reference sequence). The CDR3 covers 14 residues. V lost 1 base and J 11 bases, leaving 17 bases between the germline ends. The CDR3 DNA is TGTGCCAGCAGCCAAGCGACACGGGACTCGGTGGCTTTCTTT. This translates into CASSQATRDSVAFF.

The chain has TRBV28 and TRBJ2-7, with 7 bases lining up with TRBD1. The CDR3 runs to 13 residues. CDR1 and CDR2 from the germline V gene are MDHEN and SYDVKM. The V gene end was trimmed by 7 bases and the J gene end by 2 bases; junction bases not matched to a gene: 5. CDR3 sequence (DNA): TGTGCCAGCACGCCGGGACAGCCCTACGAGCAGTACTTC. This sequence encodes CASTPGQPYEQYF.

The CDR3 spells CASSPMRGMNTEAFF. The CDR3, as DNA: TGTGCCAGCAGCCCAATGAGGGGGATGAACACTGAAGCTTTCTTT. V is TRBV3-1 (or the pseudogene TRBV3-2) and J is TRBJ1-1; D is perhaps TRBD1 (6 bases). V was cut by 4 bases and J by 0 bases, with 12 bases left in between. The length of the CDR3 is 15 residues. Germline lookup yields CDR1 LGHDT and CDR2 YNNKEL (reference sequence).

CDR3 in DNA: TGTGCCAGCAGCCGAACCGGGACTAGCGGGACCGTCACCGGGGAGCTGTTTTTT. Amino acid sequence: CASSRTGTSGTVTGELFF. J is TRBJ2-2 and V is TRBV6-6, with TRBD2 matching 13 bases. The CDR3 covers 18 residues. The germline V gene encodes CDR1 MNHNY and CDR2 SVGAGI (reference sequence). The J segment lost 4 bases and the V segment lost 6 bases, leaving 11 bases of the junction unmatched.

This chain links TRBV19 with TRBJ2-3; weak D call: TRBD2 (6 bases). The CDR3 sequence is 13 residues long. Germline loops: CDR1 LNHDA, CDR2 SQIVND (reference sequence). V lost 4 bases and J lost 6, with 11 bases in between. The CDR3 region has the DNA TGTGCCAGTAGTACGCGGGGTCTGGATACGCAGTATTTT. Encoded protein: CASSTRGLDTQYF.

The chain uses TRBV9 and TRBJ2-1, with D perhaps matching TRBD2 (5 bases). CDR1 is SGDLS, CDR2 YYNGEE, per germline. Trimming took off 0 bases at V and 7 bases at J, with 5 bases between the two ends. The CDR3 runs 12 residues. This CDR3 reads CASSVVANEQFF. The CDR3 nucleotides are TGTGCCAGCAGCGTAGTAGCGAATGAGCAGTTCTTC.

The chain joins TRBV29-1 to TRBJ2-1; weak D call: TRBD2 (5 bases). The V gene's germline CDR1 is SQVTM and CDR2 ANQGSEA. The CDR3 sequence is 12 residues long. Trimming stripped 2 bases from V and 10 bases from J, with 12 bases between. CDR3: CSVEKLALEQFF. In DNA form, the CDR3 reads TGCAGCGTTGAAAAGCTAGCTCTCGAGCAGTTCTTC.

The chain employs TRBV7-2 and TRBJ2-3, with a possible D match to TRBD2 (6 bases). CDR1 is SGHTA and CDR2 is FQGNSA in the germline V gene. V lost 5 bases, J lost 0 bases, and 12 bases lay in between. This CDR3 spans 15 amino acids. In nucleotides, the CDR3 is TGTGCCAGCAGCACATTAGCGGCTAGCACAGATACGCAGTATTTT. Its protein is CASSTLAASTDTQYF.

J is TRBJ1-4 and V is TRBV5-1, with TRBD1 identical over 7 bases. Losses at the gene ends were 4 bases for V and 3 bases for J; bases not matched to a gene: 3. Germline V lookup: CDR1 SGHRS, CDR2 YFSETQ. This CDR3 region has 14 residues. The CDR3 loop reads CASSRDRPNEKLFF. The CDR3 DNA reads TGCGCCAGCAGCCGGGACAGACCTAATGAAAAACTGTTTTTT. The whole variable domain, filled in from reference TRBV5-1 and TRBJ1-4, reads KAGVTQTPRYLIKTRGQQVTLSCSPISGHRSVSWYQQTPGQGLQFLFEYFSETQRNKGNFPGRFSGRQFSNSRSEMNVSTLELGDSALYLCASSRDRPNEKLFFGSGTQLSVL.

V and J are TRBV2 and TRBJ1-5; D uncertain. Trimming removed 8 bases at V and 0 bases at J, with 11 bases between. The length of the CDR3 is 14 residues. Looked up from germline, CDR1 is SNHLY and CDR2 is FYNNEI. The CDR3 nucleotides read TGTGCCAGCCATGGAGTTTCTAGCAATCAGCCCCAGCATTTT. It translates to CASHGVSSNQPQHF.

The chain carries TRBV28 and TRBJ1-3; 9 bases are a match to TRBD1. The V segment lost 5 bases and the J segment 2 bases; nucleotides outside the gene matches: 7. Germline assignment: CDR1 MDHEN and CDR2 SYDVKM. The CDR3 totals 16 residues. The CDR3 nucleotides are TGTGCCAGCAGTCCTGGGACAGGGACTGCTGGAAACACCATATATTTT. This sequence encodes CASSPGTGTAGNTIYF.

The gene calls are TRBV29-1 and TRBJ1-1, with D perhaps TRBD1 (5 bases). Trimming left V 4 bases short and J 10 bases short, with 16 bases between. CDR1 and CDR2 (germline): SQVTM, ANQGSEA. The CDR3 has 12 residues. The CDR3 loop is CSVVGADFRAFF. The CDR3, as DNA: TGCAGCGTTGTAGGGGCTGACTTTCGAGCTTTCTTT.

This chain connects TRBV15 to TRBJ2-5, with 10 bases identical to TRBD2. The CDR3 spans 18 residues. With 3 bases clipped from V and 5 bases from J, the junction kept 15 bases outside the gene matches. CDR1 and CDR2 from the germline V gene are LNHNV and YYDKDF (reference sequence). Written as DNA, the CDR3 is TGTGCCACCAGCAGTGATCGAAAAAGCGGGAGGGCCGTGGAGACCCAGTACTTC. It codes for CATSSDRKSGRAVETQYF.

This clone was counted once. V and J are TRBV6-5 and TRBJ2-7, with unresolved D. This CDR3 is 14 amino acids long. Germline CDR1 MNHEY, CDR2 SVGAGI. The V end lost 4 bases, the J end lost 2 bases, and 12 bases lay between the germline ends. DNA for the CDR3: TGTGCCAGCAGTTCCCAGTTTTATACCTACGAGCAGTACTTC. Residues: CASSSQFYTYEQYF.

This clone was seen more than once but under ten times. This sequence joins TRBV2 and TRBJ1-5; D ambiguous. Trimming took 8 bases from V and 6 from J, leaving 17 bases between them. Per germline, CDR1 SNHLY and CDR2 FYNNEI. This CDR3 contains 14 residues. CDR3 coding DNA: TGTGCCAGCCGACCGGGTTCTGCGGGTCAGCCCCAGCATTTT. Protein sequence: CASRPGSAGQPQHF. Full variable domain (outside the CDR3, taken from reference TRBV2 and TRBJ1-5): EPEVTQTPSHQVTQMGQEVILRCVPISNHLYFYWYRQILGQKVEFLVSFYNNEISEKSEIFDDQFSVERPDGSNFTLKIRSTKLEDSAMYFCASRPGSAGQPQHFGDGTRLSIL.

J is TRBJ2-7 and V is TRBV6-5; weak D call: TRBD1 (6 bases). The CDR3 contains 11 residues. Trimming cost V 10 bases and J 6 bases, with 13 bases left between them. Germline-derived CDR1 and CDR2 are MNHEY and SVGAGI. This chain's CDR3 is CATTRGREQYF. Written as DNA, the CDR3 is TGTGCCACCACCAGGGGACGCGAGCAGTACTTC.

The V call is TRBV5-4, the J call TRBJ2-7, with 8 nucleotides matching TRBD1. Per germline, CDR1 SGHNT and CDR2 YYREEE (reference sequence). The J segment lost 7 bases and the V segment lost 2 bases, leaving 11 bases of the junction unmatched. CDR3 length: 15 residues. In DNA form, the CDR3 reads TGTGCCAGCAGCTTCCGCGACAGGGGCTTTGGGGAGCAGTACTTC. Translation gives CASSFRDRGFGEQYF.

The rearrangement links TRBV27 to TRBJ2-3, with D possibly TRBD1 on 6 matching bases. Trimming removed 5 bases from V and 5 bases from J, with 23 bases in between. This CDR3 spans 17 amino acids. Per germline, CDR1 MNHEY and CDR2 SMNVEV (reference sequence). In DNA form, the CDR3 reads TGTGCCAGCAGTCGCCGCGTCCAGGGGTCCCAGAGAGATACGCAGTATTTT. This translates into CASSRRVQGSQRDTQYF.

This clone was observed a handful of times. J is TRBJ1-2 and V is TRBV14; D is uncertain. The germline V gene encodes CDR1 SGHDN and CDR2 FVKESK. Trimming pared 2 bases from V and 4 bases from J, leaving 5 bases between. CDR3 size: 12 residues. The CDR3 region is CASSQRPYGYTF. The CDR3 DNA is TGTGCCAGCAGCCAACGTCCCTATGGCTACACCTTC.

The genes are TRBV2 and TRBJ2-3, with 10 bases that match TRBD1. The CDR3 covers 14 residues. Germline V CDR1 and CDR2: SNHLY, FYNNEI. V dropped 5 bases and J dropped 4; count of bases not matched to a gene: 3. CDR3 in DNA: TGTGCCAGCAGTCGGGACAGGGGACCAGATACGCAGTATTTT. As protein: CASSRDRGPDTQYF.